These T cell receptor beta chains were read from a single sample in a study of CD8+ T cells in alopecia areata. Profiled with immunoSEQ multiplex PCR; TCRdb holds only in-frame clones, not every one. The sample has 55,000 to 75,000 clones, under 55% seen once. Specimen: CD8+ T cells sorted from blood, collected at week 0. The receptor set was obtained from a human donor with alopecia areata. CDR3s include the opening cysteine and the closing phenylalanine or tryptophan. The D gene is left open where the match is weak. Size tells how often a clone was seen (once, few, many) or the class of an expanded clone, and some rows leave it out.

D | size | J | V | DNA | CDR3
- | - | TRBJ2-1 | TRBV9 | TGTGCCAGCAGCCCATGGACAGCCCGGGGCGGGAGCGGTAATGAGCAGTTCTTC | CASSPWTARGGSGNEQFF
- | - | TRBJ2-6 | TRBV19 | TGTGCCAGTTGGGCCGGCGTCCTGACTTTC | CASWAGVLTF
TRBD1 | - | TRBJ2-7 | TRBV18 | TGTGCCAGCTCACCGGGACAGAGCTCCTACGAGCAGTACTTC | CASSPGQSSYEQYF
- | few | TRBJ2-7 | TRBV29-1 | TGCAGCGTTGGTGGGGTTTCCTACGAGCAGTACTTC | CSVGGVSYEQYF
TRBD1 | many | TRBJ1-2 | TRBV14 | TGTGCCAGCAGCCAAGGGGACAGGCCTGGGAATGGCTACACCTTC | CASSQGDRPGNGYTF
TRBD2 | - | TRBJ2-1 | TRBV9 | TGTGCCAGCAGCGTATGGGCTAGCGGTAACAATGAGCAGTTCTTC | CASSVWASGNNEQFF
- | - | TRBJ1-1 | TRBV29-1 | TGCAGCGTTCCTCAGGGCGGTGAAGCTTTCTTT | CSVPQGGEAFF
- | few | TRBJ2-2 | TRBV9 | TGTGCCAGCAGCGACAGGGTTGGCTTCACCGCGAACACCGGGGAGCTGTTTTTT | CASSDRVGFTANTGELFF
TRBD2 | - | TRBJ2-2 | TRBV9 | TGTGCCAGCAGCCCCTGGACTAGCCAAACCGGGGAGCTGTTTTTT | CASSPWTSQTGELFF
- | many | TRBJ2-7 | TRBV29-1 | TGCAGCGCTTTGACGGGGGCTGCCTACGAGCAGTACTTC | CSALTGAAYEQYF
TRBD1 | - | TRBJ2-2 | TRBV27 | TGTGCCAGCATGGGGACAGGGGGGACCGGGGAGCTGTTTTTT | CASMGTGGTGELFF
- | few | TRBJ2-1 | TRBV19 | TGTGCCAGTAGTACAGGGGATGAGCAGTTCTTC | CASSTGDEQFF
TRBD2 | few | TRBJ2-1 | TRBV29-1 | TGCAGCGTAGACGGACTAGCGGGAGGGTTGGGCTCCTACAATGAGCAGTTCTTC | CSVDGLAGGLGSYNEQFF
TRBD2 | - | TRBJ2-7 | TRBV2 | TGTGCCAGCAGGTCGGGACTAGCGACCTACGAGCAGTACTTC | CASRSGLATYEQYF
- | - | TRBJ2-5 | TRBV6-5 | TGTGCCAGCGCTACTAGGGAACAAGAGACCCAGTACTTC | CASATREQETQYF
- | - | TRBJ1-3 | TRBV6-5 | TGTGCCGTAGGGTCTGGAAACACCATATATTTT | CAVGSGNTIYF
- | few | TRBJ2-4 | TRBV10-3 | TGTGCCATCAGTGAGTCGGAAATATCCAAAAACATTCAGTACTTC | CAISESEISKNIQYF
TRBD1 | - | TRBJ2-1 | TRBV29-1 | TGCAGCGTTCAGGGGGCCAGGGACAATGAGCAGTTCTTC | CSVQGARDNEQFF
- | - | TRBJ2-7 | TRBV4-1 | TGCGCCAGCAGCCTTGATAGCGGCTACGAGCAGTACTTC | CASSLDSGYEQYF
- | - | TRBJ2-7 | TRBV27 | TGTGCCAGCAAACCGACACCACAGGCCTACGAGCAGTACTTC | CASKPTPQAYEQYF
TRBD2 | many | TRBJ2-7 | TRBV6-1 | TGTGCCAGCAGTGAGGGGACTAGCGGGGCCCACGAGCAGTACTTC | CASSEGTSGAHEQYF
- | - | TRBJ2-5 | TRBV19 | TGTGCCAGTAGTATACCCGCAGGGGAAGAGACCCAGTACTTC | CASSIPAGEETQYF